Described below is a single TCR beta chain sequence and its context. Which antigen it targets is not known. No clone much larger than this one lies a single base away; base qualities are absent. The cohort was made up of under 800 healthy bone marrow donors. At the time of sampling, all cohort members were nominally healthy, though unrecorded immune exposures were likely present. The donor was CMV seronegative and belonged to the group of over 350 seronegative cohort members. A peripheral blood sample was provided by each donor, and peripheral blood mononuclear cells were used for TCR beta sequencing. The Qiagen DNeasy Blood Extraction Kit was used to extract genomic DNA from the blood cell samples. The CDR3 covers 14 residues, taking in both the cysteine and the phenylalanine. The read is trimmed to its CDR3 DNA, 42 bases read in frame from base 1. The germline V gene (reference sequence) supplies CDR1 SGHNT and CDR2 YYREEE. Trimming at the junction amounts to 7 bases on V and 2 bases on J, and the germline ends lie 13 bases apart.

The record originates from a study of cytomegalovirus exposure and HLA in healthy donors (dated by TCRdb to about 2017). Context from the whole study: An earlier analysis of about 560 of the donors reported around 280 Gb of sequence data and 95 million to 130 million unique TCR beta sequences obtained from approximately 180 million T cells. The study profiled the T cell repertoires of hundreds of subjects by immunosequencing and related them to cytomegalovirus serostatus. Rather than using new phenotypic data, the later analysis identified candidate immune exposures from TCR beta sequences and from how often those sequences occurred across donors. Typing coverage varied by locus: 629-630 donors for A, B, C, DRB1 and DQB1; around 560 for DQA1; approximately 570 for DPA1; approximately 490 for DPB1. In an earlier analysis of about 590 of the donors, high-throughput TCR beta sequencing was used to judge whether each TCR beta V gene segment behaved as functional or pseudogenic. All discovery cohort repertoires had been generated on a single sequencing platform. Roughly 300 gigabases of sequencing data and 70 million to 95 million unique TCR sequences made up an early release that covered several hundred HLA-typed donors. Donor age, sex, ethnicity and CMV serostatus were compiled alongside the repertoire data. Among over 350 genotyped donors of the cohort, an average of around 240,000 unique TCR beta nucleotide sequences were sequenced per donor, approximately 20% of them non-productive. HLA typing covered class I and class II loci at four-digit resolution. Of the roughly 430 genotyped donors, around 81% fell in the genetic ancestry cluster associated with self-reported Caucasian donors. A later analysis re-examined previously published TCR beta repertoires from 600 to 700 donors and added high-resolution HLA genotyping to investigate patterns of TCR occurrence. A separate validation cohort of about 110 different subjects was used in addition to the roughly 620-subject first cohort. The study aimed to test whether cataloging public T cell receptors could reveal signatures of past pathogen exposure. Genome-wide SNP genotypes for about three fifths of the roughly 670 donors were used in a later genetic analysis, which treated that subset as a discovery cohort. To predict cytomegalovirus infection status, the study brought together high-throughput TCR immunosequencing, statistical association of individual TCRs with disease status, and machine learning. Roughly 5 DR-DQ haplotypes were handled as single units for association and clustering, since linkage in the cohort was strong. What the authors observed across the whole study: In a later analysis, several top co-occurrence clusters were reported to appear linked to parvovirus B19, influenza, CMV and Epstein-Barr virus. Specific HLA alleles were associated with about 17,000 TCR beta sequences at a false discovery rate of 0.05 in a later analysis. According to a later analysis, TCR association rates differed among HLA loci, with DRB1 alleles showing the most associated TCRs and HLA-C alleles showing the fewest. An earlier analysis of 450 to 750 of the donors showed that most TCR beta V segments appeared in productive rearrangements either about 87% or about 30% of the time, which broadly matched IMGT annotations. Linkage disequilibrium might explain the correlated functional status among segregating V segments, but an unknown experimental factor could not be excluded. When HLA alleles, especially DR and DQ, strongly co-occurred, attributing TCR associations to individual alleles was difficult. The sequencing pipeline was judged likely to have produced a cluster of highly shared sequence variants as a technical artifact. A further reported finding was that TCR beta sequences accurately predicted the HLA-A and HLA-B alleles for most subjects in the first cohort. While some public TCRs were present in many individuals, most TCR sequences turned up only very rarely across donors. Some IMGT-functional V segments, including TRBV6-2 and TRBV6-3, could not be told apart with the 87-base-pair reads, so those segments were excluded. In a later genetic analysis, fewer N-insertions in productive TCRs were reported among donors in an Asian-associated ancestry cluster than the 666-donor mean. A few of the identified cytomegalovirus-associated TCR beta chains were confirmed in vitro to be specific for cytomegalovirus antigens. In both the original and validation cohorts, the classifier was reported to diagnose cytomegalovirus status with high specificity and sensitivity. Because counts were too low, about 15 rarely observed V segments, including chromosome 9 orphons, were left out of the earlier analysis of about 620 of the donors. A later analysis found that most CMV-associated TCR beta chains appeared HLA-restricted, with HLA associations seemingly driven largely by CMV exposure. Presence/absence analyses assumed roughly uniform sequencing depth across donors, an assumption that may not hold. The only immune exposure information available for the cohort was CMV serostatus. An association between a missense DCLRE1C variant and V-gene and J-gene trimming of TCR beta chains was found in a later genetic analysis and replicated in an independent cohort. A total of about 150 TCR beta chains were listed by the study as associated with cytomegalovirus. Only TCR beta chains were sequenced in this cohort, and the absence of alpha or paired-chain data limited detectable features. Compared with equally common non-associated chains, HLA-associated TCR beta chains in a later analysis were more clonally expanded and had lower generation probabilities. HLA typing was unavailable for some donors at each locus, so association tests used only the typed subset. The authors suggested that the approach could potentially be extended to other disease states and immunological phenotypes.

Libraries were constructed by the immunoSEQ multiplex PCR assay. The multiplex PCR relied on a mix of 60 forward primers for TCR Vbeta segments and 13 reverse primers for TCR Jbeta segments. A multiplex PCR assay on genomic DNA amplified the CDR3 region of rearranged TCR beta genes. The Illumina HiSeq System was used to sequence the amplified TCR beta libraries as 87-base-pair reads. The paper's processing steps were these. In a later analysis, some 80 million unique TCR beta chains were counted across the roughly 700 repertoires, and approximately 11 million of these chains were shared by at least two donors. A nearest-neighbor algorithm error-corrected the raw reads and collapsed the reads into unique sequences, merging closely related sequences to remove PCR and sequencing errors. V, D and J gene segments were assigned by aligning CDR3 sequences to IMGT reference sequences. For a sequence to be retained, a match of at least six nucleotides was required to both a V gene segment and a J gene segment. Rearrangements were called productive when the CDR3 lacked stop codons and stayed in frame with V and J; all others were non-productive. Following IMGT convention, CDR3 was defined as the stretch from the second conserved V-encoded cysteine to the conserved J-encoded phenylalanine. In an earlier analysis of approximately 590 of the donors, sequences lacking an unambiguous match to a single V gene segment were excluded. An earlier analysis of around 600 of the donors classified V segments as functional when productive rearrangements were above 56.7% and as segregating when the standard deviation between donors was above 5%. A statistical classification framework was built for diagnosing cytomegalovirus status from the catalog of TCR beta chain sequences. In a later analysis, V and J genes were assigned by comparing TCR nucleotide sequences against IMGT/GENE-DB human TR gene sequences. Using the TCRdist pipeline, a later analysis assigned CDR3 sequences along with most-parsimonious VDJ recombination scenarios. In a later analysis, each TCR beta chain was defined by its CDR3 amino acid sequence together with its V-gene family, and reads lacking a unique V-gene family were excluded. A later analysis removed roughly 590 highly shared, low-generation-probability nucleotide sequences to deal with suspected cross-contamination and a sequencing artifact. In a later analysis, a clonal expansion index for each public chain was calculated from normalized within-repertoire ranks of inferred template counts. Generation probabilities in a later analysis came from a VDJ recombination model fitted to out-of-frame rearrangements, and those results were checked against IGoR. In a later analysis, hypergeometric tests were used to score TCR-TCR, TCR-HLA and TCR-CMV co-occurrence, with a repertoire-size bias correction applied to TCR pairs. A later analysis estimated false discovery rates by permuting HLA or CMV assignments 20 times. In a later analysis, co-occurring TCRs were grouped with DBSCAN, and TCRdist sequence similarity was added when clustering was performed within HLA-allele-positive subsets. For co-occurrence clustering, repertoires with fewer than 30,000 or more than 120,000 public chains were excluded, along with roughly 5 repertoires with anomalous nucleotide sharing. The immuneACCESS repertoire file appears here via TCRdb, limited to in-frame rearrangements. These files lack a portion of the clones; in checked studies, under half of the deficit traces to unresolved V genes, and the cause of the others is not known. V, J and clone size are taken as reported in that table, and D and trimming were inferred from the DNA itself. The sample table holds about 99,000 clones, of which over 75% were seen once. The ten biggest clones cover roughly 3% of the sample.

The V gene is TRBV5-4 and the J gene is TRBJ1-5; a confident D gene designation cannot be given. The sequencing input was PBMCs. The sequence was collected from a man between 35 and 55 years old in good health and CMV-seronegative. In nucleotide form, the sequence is TGTGCCAGCTCGCGGTGGCCCGGCAATCAGCCCCAGCATTTT. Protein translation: CASSRWPGNQPQHF.